A selection of T cell receptor beta chains follows, all from one sample in a study of blood T cell repertoires in COVID-19. The repertoire was sequenced with immunoSEQ multiplex PCR; TCRdb's copy has only in-frame clones and lacks some. The repertoire holds approximately 41,000 clones, with 88% as singletons. Sequenced: peripheral blood. The source of these receptors is a woman between 35 and 50 years old with acute or convalescent COVID-19. Both conserved end residues are part of each CDR3. A D gene is named only where the DNA matches it firmly. Rows may omit the clone size; those that give it use once, few, many or a size class.

cdr3_aa: CASSGDRENSPLHF
cdr3_nt: TGTGCCAGCAGCGGGGACAGGGAGAATTCACCCCTCCACTTT
v_call: TRBV7-2
j_call: TRBJ1-6
d_call: TRBD1
clone_size: once

cdr3_aa: CASSLGQGWDGYTF
cdr3_nt: TGCGCCAGCAGCTTGGGACAGGGGTGGGATGGCTACACCTTC
v_call: TRBV5-1
j_call: TRBJ1-2
d_call: TRBD1
clone_size: .

cdr3_aa: CASSLPGLAGETQYF
cdr3_nt: TGTGCCAGCAGCCTTCCGGGACTAGCGGGAGAGACCCAGTACTTC
v_call: TRBV3-1/TRBV3-2
j_call: TRBJ2-5
d_call: TRBD2
clone_size: once

cdr3_aa: CASSVPQGPNEKLFF
cdr3_nt: TGTGCCAGCAGCGTCCCACAGGGCCCTAATGAAAAACTGTTTTTT
v_call: TRBV7-9
j_call: TRBJ1-4
d_call: .
clone_size: .

cdr3_aa: CASSLGRVSYEQYF
cdr3_nt: TGTGCCAGCAGTTTAGGCAGGGTCTCCTACGAGCAGTACTTC
v_call: TRBV28
j_call: TRBJ2-7
d_call: .
clone_size: .

cdr3_aa: CASSLQVSTDTQYF
cdr3_nt: TGCGCCAGCAGCTTGCAGGTTAGCACAGATACGCAGTATTTT
v_call: TRBV5-1
j_call: TRBJ2-3
d_call: .
clone_size: .

cdr3_aa: CASSTSTGGIYEQYF
cdr3_nt: TGCGCCAGCAGCACTTCGACAGGGGGGATCTACGAGCAGTACTTC
v_call: TRBV5-1
j_call: TRBJ2-7
d_call: TRBD1
clone_size: .

cdr3_aa: CASSFGGEQYF
cdr3_nt: TGTGCCAGCAGTTTTGGAGGTGAGCAGTACTTC
v_call: TRBV27
j_call: TRBJ2-7
d_call: .
clone_size: .

cdr3_aa: CAISWDSQGNTIYF
cdr3_nt: TGTGCCATCAGCTGGGACAGCCAAGGAAACACCATATATTTT
v_call: TRBV10-3
j_call: TRBJ1-3
d_call: TRBD1
clone_size: .

cdr3_aa: CSAGEAGYEAFF
cdr3_nt: TGCAGCGCCGGCGAGGCAGGGTATGAAGCTTTCTTT
v_call: TRBV29-1
j_call: TRBJ1-1
d_call: .
clone_size: .

cdr3_aa: CASSRDRNYEQYF
cdr3_nt: TGTGCCAGCTCACGGGACAGGAATTACGAGCAGTACTTC
v_call: TRBV18
j_call: TRBJ2-7
d_call: TRBD1
clone_size: .

cdr3_aa: CASSLEPGLAGLGPHNEQFF
cdr3_nt: TGTGCCAGTAGTCTTGAACCGGGACTAGCGGGCCTAGGGCCCCACAATGAGCAGTTCTTC
v_call: TRBV19
j_call: TRBJ2-1
d_call: TRBD2
clone_size: .

cdr3_aa: CASSEEGDNQPQHF
cdr3_nt: TGTGCCAGCAGTGAGGAGGGAGACAATCAGCCCCAGCATTTT
v_call: TRBV2
j_call: TRBJ1-5
d_call: .
clone_size: few

cdr3_aa: CASSQFPLAHTGNEQFF
cdr3_nt: TGCGCCAGCAGCCAGTTCCCACTAGCCCACACCGGCAATGAGCAGTTCTTC
v_call: TRBV4-3
j_call: TRBJ2-1
d_call: .
clone_size: .

cdr3_aa: CASKQGANPGELFF
cdr3_nt: TGTGCCAGCAAACAGGGGGCGAACCCCGGGGAGCTGTTTTTT
v_call: TRBV2
j_call: TRBJ2-2
d_call: TRBD1
clone_size: .

cdr3_aa: CASRDRGIGSTGELFF
cdr3_nt: TGTGCCAGTAGGGACAGGGGCATTGGTAGCACCGGGGAGCTGTTTTTT
v_call: TRBV19
j_call: TRBJ2-2
d_call: TRBD1
clone_size: .

cdr3_aa: CASRPLPPTNQPQHF
cdr3_nt: TGTGCCAGCAGACCCCTACCCCCAACCAATCAGCCCCAGCATTTT
v_call: TRBV28
j_call: TRBJ1-5
d_call: .
clone_size: .

cdr3_aa: CASSMDRGELNTEAFF
cdr3_nt: TGTGCCAGTAGTATGGATAGAGGAGAACTGAACACTGAAGCTTTCTTT
v_call: TRBV19
j_call: TRBJ1-1
d_call: .
clone_size: .

cdr3_aa: CASSYAGQGANEQFF
cdr3_nt: TGTGCCAGCAGTTACGCGGGACAGGGGGCGAATGAGCAGTTCTTC
v_call: TRBV6-5
j_call: TRBJ2-1
d_call: TRBD1
clone_size: .

cdr3_aa: CASSVEVAPKPEAFF
cdr3_nt: TGTGCCAGCAGCGTAGAGGTAGCCCCTAAACCAGAAGCTTTCTTT
v_call: TRBV9
j_call: TRBJ1-1
d_call: .
clone_size: few

cdr3_aa: CASSKQGFRGEGNTIYF
cdr3_nt: TGTGCCAGTAGTAAACAGGGGTTTAGGGGGGAGGGAAACACCATATATTTT
v_call: TRBV19
j_call: TRBJ1-3
d_call: TRBD1
clone_size: .

cdr3_aa: CASSQGEGRYGYTF
cdr3_nt: TGTGCCAGCAGCCAAGGGGAGGGCAGATATGGCTACACCTTC
v_call: TRBV14
j_call: TRBJ1-2
d_call: .
clone_size: .

cdr3_aa: CASSLRRDIGDQPQHF
cdr3_nt: TGTGCCAGCAGCTTACGTCGGGACATTGGGGATCAGCCCCAGCATTTT
v_call: TRBV7-6
j_call: TRBJ1-5
d_call: .
clone_size: .

cdr3_aa: CASNLQGRGNTGELFF
cdr3_nt: TGTGCCAGCAACCTACAAGGAAGGGGGAACACCGGGGAGCTGTTTTTT
v_call: TRBV3-1/TRBV3-2
j_call: TRBJ2-2
d_call: .
clone_size: .

cdr3_aa: CASGRLLQGGYEQYF
cdr3_nt: TGTGCCAGCGGACGTCTCTTACAGGGGGGGTACGAGCAGTACTTC
v_call: TRBV5-6
j_call: TRBJ2-7
d_call: .
clone_size: .

cdr3_aa: CASSLGTRGTGELFF
cdr3_nt: TGTGCCAGCAGCTTAGGGACTAGGGGAACCGGGGAGCTGTTTTTT
v_call: TRBV7-3
j_call: TRBJ2-2
d_call: TRBD2
clone_size: once

cdr3_aa: CASSGGTGDQPQHF
cdr3_nt: TGTGCCAGCAGTGGGGGGACAGGAGATCAGCCCCAGCATTTT
v_call: TRBV25-1
j_call: TRBJ1-5
d_call: TRBD1
clone_size: .

cdr3_aa: CASRTGTVSYGYTF
cdr3_nt: TGTGCCAGCAGGACAGGGACAGTATCCTATGGCTACACCTTC
v_call: TRBV27
j_call: TRBJ1-2
d_call: TRBD1
clone_size: .

cdr3_aa: CASSLTQGEDTEAFF
cdr3_nt: TGTGCCAGCAGCTTAACGCAGGGGGAGGACACTGAAGCTTTCTTT
v_call: TRBV5-4
j_call: TRBJ1-1
d_call: TRBD1
clone_size: .

cdr3_aa: CASSYTAGAQGVGGKLFF
cdr3_nt: TGTGCCAGCAGCTACACCGCCGGTGCGCAGGGGGTAGGGGGAAAACTGTTTTTT
v_call: TRBV7-8
j_call: TRBJ1-4
d_call: TRBD1
clone_size: .

cdr3_aa: CASSHGQASNQPQHF
cdr3_nt: TGTGCCAGCAGCCACGGACAGGCTAGCAATCAGCCCCAGCATTTT
v_call: TRBV7-9
j_call: TRBJ1-5
d_call: TRBD1
clone_size: .

cdr3_aa: CAIGDSWVTDTQYF
cdr3_nt: TGTGCCATTGGAGACTCCTGGGTCACAGATACGCAGTATTTT
v_call: TRBV7-9
j_call: TRBJ2-3
d_call: .
clone_size: .

cdr3_aa: CASSPSQGLYGYTF
cdr3_nt: TGTGCCAGCAGTCCGTCCCAGGGACTCTATGGCTACACCTTC
v_call: TRBV9
j_call: TRBJ1-2
d_call: .
clone_size: .

cdr3_aa: CASRRLETDTQYF
cdr3_nt: TGTGCCAGCAGGAGACTTGAGACCGATACGCAGTATTTT
v_call: TRBV6-6
j_call: TRBJ2-3
d_call: .
clone_size: few

cdr3_aa: CASSYNRDRGTGPQHF
cdr3_nt: TGTGCCAGCAGTTACAACCGGGACAGGGGAACGGGGCCCCAGCATTTT
v_call: TRBV27
j_call: TRBJ1-5
d_call: TRBD1
clone_size: .

cdr3_aa: CAISEPGQSTDNYGYTF
cdr3_nt: TGTGCCATCAGTGAGCCTGGACAGTCCACTGATAACTATGGCTACACCTTC
v_call: TRBV10-3
j_call: TRBJ1-2
d_call: .
clone_size: .

cdr3_aa: CASSQVVAGRADTQYF
cdr3_nt: TGTGCCAGCAGCCAAGTCGTTGCCGGGAGGGCAGATACGCAGTATTTT
v_call: TRBV3-1/TRBV3-2
j_call: TRBJ2-3
d_call: TRBD2
clone_size: .

cdr3_aa: CASSQWGVSNQPQHF
cdr3_nt: TGCGCCAGCAGCCAATGGGGGGTTAGCAATCAGCCCCAGCATTTT
v_call: TRBV4-1
j_call: TRBJ1-5
d_call: .
clone_size: .

cdr3_aa: CASSLSQGSDNEQFF
cdr3_nt: TGTGCCAGCTCACTCTCACAGGGGTCGGACAATGAGCAGTTCTTC
v_call: TRBV18
j_call: TRBJ2-1
d_call: TRBD1
clone_size: .